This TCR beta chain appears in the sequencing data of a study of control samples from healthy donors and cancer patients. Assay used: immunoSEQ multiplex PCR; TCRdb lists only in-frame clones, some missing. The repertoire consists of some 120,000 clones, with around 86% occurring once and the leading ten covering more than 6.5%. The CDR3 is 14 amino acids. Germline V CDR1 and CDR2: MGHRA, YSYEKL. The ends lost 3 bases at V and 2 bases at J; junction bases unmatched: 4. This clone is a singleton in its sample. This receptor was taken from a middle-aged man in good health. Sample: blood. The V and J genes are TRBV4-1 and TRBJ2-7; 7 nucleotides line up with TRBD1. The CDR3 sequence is CASSQGQPAYEQYF. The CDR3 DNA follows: TGCGCCAGCAGCCAGGGACAGCCAGCCTACGAGCAGTACTTC.